This record covers a single TCR beta chain. This record comes from a study of T cell responses to AZD1222 COVID-19 vaccine. Sequencing was performed with immunoSEQ multiplex PCR; in TCRdb, only in-frame clones are kept and a portion is missing. The profile covers roughly 160,000 clones, with about 90% appearing a single time and about 4.5% taken by the ten largest. Sample: peripheral blood, taken on day 0 of MenACWY control vaccination. This TCR was sampled from an adult in good health.

The CDR3 protein is CASSGGGHSGANVLTF. The CDR3 region has the DNA TGTGCCAGCAGTGGCGGGGGACACTCTGGGGCCAACGTCCTGACTTTC. V and J are TRBV6-1 and TRBJ2-6; D might be TRBD2 (7 bases). Looked up from germline, CDR1 is MNHNS and CDR2 is SASEGT. This CDR3 comprises 16 residues. Deletions cut 4 bases from V and 0 bases from J, with 10 bases between.